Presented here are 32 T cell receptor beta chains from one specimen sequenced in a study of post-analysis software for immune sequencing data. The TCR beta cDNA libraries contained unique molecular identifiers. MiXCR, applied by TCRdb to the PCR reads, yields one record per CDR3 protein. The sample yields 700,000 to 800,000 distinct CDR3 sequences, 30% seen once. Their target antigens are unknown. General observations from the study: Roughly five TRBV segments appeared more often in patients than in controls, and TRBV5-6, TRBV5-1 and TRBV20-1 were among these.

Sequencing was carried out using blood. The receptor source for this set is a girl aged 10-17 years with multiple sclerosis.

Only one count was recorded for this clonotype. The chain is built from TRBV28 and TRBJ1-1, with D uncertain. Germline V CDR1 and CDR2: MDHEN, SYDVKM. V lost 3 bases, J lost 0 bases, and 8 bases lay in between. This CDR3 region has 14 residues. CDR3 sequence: CASSFVALNTEAFF. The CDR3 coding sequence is TGTGCCAGCAGTTTCGTGGCTTTGAACACTGAAGCTTTCTTT.

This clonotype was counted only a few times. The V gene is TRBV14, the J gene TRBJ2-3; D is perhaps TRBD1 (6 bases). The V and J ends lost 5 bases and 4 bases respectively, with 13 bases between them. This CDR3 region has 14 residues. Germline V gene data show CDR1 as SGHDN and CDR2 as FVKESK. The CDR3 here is CASSRTAWADTQYF. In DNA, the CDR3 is TGTGCCAGCAGCAGGACAGCGTGGGCAGATACGCAGTATTTT.

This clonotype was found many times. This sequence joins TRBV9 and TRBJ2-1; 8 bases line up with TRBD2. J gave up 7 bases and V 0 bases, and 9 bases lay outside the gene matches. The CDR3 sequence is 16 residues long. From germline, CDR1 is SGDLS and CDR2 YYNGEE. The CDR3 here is CASSVGASGSRNEQFF. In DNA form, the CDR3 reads TGTGCCAGCAGCGTAGGGGCCAGCGGGAGCCGGAATGAGCAGTTCTTC. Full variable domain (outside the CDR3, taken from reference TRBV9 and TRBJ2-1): DSGVTQTPKHLITATGQRVTLRCSPRSGDLSVYWYQQSLDQGLQFLIQYYNGEERAKGNILERFSAQQFPDLHSELNLSSLELGDSALYFCASSVGASGSRNEQFFGPGTRLTVL.

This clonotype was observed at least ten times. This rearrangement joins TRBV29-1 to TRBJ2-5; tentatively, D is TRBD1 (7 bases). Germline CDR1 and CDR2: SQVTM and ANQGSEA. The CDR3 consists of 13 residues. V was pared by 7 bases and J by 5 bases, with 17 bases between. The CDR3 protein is CSAGDSWLETQYF. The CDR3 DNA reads TGCAGCGCGGGGGACAGCTGGCTGGAGACCCAGTACTTC.

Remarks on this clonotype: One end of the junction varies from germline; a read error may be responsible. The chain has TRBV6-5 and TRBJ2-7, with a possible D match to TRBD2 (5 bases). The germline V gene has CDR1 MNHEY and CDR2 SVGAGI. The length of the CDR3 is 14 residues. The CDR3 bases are TGTGCCAGCAGCCTAGGGCTAGCTGCCTACGAGCGGTACTTC. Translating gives CASSLGLAAYERYF.

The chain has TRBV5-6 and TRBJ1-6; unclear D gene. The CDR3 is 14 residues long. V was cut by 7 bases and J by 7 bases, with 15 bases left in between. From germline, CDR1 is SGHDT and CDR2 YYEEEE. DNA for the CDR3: TGTGCCAGCGGGCCCCGGGCCATCAATTCACCCCTCCACTTT. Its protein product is CASGPRAINSPLHF.

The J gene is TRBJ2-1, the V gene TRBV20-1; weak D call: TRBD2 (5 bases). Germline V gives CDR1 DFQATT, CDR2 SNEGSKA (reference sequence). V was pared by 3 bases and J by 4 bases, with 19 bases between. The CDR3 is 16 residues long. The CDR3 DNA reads TGCAGTGCTAGTTTTACTAAGCGGACCGTATACAATGAGCAGTTCTTC. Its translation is CSASFTKRTVYNEQFF.

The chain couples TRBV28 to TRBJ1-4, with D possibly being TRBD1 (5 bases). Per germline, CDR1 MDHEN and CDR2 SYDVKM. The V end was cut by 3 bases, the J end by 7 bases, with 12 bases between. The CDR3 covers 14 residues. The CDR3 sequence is CASSFYRKSEKLFF. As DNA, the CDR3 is TGTGCCAGCAGTTTTTACAGGAAGAGTGAAAAACTGTTTTTT. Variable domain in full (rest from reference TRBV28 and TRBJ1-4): DVKVTQSSRYLVKRTGEKVFLECVQDMDHENMFWYRQDPGLGLRLIYFSYDVKMKEKGDIPEGYSVSREKKERFSLILESASTNQTSMYLCASSFYRKSEKLFFGSGTQLSVL.

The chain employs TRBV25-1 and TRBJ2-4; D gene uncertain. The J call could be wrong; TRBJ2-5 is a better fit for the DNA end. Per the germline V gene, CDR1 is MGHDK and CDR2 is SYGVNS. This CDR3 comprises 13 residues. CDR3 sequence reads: CASRERAVETQYF. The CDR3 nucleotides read TGTGCCAGCAGGGAACGGGCGGTTGAGACCCAGTACTTC.

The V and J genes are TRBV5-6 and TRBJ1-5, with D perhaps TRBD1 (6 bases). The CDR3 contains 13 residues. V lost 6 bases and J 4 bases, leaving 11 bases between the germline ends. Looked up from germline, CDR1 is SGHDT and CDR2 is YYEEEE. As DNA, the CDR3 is TGTGCCAGCACCATAGGGGGTAATCAGCCCCAGCATTTT. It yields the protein CASTIGGNQPQHF.

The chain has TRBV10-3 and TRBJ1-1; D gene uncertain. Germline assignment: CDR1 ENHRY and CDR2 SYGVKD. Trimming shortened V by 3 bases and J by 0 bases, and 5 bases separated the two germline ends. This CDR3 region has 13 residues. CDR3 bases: TGTGCCATCAGTGAAGTGTTGAACACTGAAGCTTTCTTT. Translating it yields CAISEVLNTEAFF.

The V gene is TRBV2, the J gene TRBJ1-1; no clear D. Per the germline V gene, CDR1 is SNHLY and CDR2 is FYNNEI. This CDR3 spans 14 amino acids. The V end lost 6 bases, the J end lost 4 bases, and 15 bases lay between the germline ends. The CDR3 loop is CASRAVLGSTEAFF. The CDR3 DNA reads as TGTGCCAGCAGGGCGGTCCTGGGGTCCACTGAAGCTTTCTTT.

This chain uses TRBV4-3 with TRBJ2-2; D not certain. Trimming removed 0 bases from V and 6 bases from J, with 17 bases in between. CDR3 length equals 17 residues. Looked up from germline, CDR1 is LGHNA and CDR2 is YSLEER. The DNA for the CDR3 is TGCGCCAGCAGCCAAGATCGGAGTAAGACCAGATCCGGGGAGCTGTTTTTT. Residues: CASSQDRSKTRSGELFF.

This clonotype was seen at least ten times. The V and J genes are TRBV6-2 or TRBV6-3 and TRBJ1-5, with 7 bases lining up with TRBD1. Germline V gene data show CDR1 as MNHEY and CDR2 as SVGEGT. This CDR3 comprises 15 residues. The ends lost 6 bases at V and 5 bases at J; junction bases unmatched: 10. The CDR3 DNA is TGTGCCAGCAGCGACCTGACAGGGTGGGATCAGCCCCAGCATTTT. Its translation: CASSDLTGWDQPQHF.

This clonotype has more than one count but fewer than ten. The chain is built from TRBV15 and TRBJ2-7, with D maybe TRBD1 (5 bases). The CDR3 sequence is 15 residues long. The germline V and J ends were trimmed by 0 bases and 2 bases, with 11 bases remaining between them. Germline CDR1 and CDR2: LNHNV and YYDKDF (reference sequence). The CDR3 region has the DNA TGTGCCACCAGCAGAGACCTTAGGGGTCCCTACGAGCAGTACTTC. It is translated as CATSRDLRGPYEQYF.

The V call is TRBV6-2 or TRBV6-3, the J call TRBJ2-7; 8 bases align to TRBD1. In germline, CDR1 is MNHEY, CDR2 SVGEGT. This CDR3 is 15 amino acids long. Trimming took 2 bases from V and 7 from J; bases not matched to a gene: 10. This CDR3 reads CASSYGQGLFNEQYF. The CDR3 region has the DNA TGTGCCAGCAGTTACGGACAGGGACTCTTCAATGAGCAGTACTTC.

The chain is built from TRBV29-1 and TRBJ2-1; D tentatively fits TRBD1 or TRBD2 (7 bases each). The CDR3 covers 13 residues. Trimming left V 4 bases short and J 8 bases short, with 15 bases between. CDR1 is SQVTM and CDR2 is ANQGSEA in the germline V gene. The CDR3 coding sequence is TGCAGCGTTGGGGAGGGGGCGTTCTATGAGCAGTTCTTC. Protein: CSVGEGAFYEQFF.

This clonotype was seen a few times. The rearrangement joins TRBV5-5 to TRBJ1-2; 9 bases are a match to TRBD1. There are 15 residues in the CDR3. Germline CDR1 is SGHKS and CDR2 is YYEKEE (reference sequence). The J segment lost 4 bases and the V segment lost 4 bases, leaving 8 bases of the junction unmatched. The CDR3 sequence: CASSPDGTGLYGYTF. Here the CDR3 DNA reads TGTGCCAGCAGCCCGGATGGGACAGGGCTCTATGGCTACACCTTC. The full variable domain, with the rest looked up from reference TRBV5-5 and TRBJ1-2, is DAGVTQSPTHLIKTRGQQVTLRCSPISGHKSVSWYQQVLGQGPQFIFQYYEKEERGRGNFPDRFSARQFPNYSSELNVNALLLGDSALYLCASSPDGTGLYGYTFGSGTRLTVV.

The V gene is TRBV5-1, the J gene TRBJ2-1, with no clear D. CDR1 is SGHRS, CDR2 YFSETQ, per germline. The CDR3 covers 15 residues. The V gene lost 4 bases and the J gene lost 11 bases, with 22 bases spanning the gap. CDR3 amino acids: CASSLYNGPQFKQFF. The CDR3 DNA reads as TGCGCCAGCAGCCTCTATAACGGACCCCAGTTTAAGCAGTTCTTC.

This CDR3 reads CASSPLAVGELFF. The CDR3 DNA reads as TGTGCCAGCAGCCCACTAGCGGTCGGGGAGCTGTTTTTT. The chain couples TRBV12-3 or TRBV12-4 to TRBJ2-2; 8 bases are a match to TRBD2. Trimming took 6 bases from V and 7 from J; bases not matched to a gene: 4. This CDR3 has 13 residues.

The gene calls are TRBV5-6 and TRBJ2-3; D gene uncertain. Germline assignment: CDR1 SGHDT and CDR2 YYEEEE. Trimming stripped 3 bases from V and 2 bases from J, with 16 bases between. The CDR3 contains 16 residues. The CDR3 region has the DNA TGTGCCAGCAGCTCGTCTATGGTTAGAGTCACAGATACGCAGTATTTT. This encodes CASSSSMVRVTDTQYF.

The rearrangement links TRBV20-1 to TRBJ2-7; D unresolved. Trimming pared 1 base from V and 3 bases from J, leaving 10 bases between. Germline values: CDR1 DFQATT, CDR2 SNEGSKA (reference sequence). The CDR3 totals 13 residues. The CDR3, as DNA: TGCAGTGCTAGAGGGCAGGCGATCTACGAGCAGTACTTC. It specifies CSARGQAIYEQYF.

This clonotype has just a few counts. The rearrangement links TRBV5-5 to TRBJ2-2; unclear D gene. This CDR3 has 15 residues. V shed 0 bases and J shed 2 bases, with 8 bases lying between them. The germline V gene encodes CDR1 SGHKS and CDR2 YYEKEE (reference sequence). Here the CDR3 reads CASSLGLPNTGELFF. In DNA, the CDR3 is TGTGCCAGCAGCTTGGGTCTACCTAACACCGGGGAGCTGTTTTTT.

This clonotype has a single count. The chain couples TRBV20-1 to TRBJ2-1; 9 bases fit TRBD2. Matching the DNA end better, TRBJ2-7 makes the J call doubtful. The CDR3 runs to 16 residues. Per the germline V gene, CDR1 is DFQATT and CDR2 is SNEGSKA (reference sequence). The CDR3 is CSARDRRGGPYNEQYF. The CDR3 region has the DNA TGCAGTGCTAGAGATAGGCGGGGGGGCCCCTACAATGAGCAGTACTTC.

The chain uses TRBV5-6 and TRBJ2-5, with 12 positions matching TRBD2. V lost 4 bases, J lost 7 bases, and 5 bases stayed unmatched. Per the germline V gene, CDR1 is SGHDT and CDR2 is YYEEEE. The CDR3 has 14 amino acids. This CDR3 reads CASSEWTSGATQYF. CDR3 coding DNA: TGTGCCAGCAGCGAGTGGACTAGCGGGGCGACCCAGTACTTC.

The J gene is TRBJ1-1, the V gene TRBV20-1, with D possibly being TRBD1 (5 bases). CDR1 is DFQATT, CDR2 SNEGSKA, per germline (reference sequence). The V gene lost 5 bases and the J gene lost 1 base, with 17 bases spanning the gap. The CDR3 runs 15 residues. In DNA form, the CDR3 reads TGCAGTGCTGACATCTTGGGACGGCCGAACACTGAAGCTTTCTTT. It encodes CSADILGRPNTEAFF.

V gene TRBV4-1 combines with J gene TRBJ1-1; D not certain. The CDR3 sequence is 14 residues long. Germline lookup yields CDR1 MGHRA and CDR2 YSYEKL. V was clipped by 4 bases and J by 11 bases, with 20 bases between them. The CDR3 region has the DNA TGCGCCAGCAGCCCACTATATAAGGGAAGAACGGCTTTCTTT. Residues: CASSPLYKGRTAFF.

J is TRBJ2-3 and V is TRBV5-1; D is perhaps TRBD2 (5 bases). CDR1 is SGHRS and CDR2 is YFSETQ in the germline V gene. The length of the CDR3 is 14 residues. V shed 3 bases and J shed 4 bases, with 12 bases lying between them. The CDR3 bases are TGCGCCAGCAGCTCTGGACTGAGGGCAGATACGCAGTATTTT. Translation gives CASSSGLRADTQYF. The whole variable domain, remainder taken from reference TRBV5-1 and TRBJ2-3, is KAGVTQTPRYLIKTRGQQVTLSCSPISGHRSVSWYQQTPGQGLQFLFEYFSETQRNKGNFPGRFSGRQFSNSRSEMNVSTLELGDSALYLCASSSGLRADTQYFGPGTRLTVL.

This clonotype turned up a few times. CDR3 DNA sequence: TGTGCCAGCGTACGCTGGGGGGGAGAAACCCTGGGCGGCTACGAGCAGTACTTC. Residues: CASVRWGGETLGGYEQYF. The chain combines TRBV7-9 with TRBJ2-7; 7 bases line up with TRBD2. CDR3 size: 18 residues. The germline V gene has CDR1 SEHNR and CDR2 FQNEAQ (reference sequence). Losses at the gene ends were 8 bases for V and 3 bases for J; bases not matched to a gene: 22.

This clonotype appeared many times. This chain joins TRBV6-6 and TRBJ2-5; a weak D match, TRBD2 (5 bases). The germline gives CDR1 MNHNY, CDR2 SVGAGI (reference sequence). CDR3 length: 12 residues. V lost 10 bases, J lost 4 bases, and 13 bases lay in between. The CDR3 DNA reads TGTGCCATCTCGGGAATCGGAGAGACCCAGTACTTC. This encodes CAISGIGETQYF.

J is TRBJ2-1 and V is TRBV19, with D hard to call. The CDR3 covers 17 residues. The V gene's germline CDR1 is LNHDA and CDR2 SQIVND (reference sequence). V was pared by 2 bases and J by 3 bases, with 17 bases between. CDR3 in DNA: TGTGCCAGTAGTATACTACGGAAGAATATGATCTACAATGAGCAGTTCTTC. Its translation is CASSILRKNMIYNEQFF. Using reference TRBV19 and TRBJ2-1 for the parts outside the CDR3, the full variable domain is DGGITQSPKYLFRKEGQNVTLSCEQNLNHDAMYWYRQDPGQGLRLIYYSQIVNDFQKGDIAEGYSVSREKKESFPLTVTSAQKNPTAFYLCASSILRKNMIYNEQFFGPGTRLTVL.

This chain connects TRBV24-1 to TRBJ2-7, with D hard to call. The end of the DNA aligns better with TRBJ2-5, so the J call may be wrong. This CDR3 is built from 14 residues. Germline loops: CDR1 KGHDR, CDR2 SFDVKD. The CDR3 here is CATSDLRAQETQYF. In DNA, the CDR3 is TGTGCCACCAGTGATTTGAGGGCTCAAGAGACCCAGTACTTC.